This TCR beta chain was profiled in a study of shared clonotypes between healthy human individuals. Sequencing used immunoSEQ multiplex PCR; TCRdb keeps in-frame clones, though not all of them. In the table there are 2 million to 2.5 million clones, 95% of which are singletons. The sequence derives from a man younger than 35 in good health. Sample: naive CD4+ T cells sorted from blood. Subset here: CD45RA+ positively selected.

CDR3 in amino acids: CASSDTGRGSYEQYF. The CDR3 DNA reads as TGTGCCAGCAGTGATACCGGGAGAGGATCCTACGAGCAGTACTTC. V is TRBV6-1 and J is TRBJ2-7; D may be TRBD2 (6 bases). CDR1 and CDR2 (germline): MNHNS, SASEGT. V was clipped by 3 bases and J by 1 base, with 13 bases between them. The CDR3 loop spans 15 amino acids.